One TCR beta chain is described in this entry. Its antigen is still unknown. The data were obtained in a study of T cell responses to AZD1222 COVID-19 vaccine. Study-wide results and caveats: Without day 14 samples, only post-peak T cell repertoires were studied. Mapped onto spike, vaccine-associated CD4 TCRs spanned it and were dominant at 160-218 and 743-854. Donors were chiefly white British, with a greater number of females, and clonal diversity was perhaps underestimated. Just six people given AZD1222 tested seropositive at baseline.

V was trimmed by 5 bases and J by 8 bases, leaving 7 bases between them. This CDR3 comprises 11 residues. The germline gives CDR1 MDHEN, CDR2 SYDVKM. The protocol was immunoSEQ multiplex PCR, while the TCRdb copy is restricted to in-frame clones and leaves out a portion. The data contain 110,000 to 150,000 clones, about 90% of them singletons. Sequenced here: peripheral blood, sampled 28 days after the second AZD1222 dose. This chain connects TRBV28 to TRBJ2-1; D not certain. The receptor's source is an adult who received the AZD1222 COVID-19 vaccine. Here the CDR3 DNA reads TGTGCCAGCAGTGGTACTTATGAGCAGTTCTTC. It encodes CASSGTYEQFF.